This T cell receptor beta chain is drawn from a study of identifying expanded T cells in peripheral blood. Study-level points and caveats: About 1.2 clones differed between technical replicates, versus approximately 17 and 20 over time.

CDR1 LNHDA and CDR2 SQIVND come from the germline V gene (reference sequence). The J segment lost 1 base and the V segment lost 5 bases, leaving 4 bases of the junction unmatched. The CDR3 is made up of 15 amino acids. Using immunoSEQ multiplex PCR, the repertoire was profiled, and TCRdb retains in-frame clones only, with some absent. The table lists fewer than 80,000 clones, about 83% of them singletons. With respect to this clone: Its antigen is currently unknown.

This receptor was identified in a person aged 18 to 75 in good health. V usage is TRBV19 and J usage is TRBJ2-5, with TRBD2 matching over 10 bases. The sample was blood. CDR3 loop: CASSAQRGGQETQYF. CDR3 in DNA: TGTGCCAGTAGTGCCCAGCGGGGGGGCCAAGAGACCCAGTACTTC.